The 27 T cell receptor beta chains listed next were all sequenced from one sample in a study of regulatory T cells in long-lasting Graves disease. The sample's time point: newly diagnosed GD, antithyroid drugs for less than 3 months. PBMCs provided the RNA from which the TCR library was made. Both iRepertoire HTBI primers and Arm-PCR of CDR3 regions were used to build the TCR beta libraries. From the multiplex PCR reads, TCRdb called clonotypes with MiXCR, one entry per CDR3 protein. Of 450,000 to 600,000 distinct CDR3 sequences listed, 16% are singletons. This sample also appeared in a second study, on T cells in Graves' hyperthyroidism and ophthalmopathy.

Specimen: peripheral blood mononuclear cells (PBMCs), collected at new diagnosis, from a patient treated with antithyroid drugs. The receptors here all came from a man aged 40-49 years with Graves disease.

This clonotype was counted many times. The chain is built from TRBV6-9 and TRBJ2-1, with 9 positions matching TRBD2. V shed 3 bases and J 10 bases; nucleotides not matched to a gene: 10. Germline assignment: CDR1 MNHGY and CDR2 SVAAGI. This CDR3 has 15 amino acids. In DNA form, the CDR3 reads TGTGCCAGCAGTTACATAGCGGGAGCGCCAAACGAGCAGTTCTTC. Translated: CASSYIAGAPNEQFF.

This chain uses TRBV29-1 with TRBJ2-7, with unresolved D. Germline loops: CDR1 SQVTM, CDR2 ANQGSEA. With 0 bases removed from V and 6 bases from J, the gap between germline ends came to 6 bases. The CDR3 is 11 amino acids. The CDR3 spells CSVEEELEQYF. In DNA form, the CDR3 reads TGCAGCGTTGAAGAGGAGCTCGAGCAGTACTTC.

The chain joins TRBV9 to TRBJ2-7; 11 nucleotides agree with TRBD1. V was pared by 4 bases and J by 3 bases, with 15 bases of the junction left unmatched. Germline CDR1 SGDLS, CDR2 YYNGEE. The CDR3 covers 18 residues. CDR3 amino acids: CASSPRTGGIAGIYEQYF. The CDR3 nucleotides are TGTGCCAGCAGCCCACGGACAGGGGGCATTGCGGGGATCTACGAGCAGTACTTC.

This clonotype was seen many times. The rearrangement joins TRBV30 to TRBJ2-7, with TRBD2 identical over 7 bases. Germline CDR1 reads GTSNPN; CDR2 reads SVGIG (reference sequence). This CDR3 is 14 amino acids long. J lost 3 bases, V lost 0 bases, and 5 bases had no gene match. CDR3 protein: CAWSVGGSYYEQYF. DNA of the CDR3: TGTGCCTGGAGTGTCGGGGGGTCGTACTACGAGCAGTACTTC.

The V gene is TRBV20-1, the J gene TRBJ2-4; D not certain. The V and J ends lost 3 bases and 0 bases respectively, with 9 bases between them. Germline values: CDR1 DFQATT, CDR2 SNEGSKA (reference sequence). The CDR3 has 14 amino acids. In DNA form, the CDR3 reads TGCAGTGCTAGCCCCCTGGTAGCCAAAAACATTCAGTACTTC. Residues: CSASPLVAKNIQYF.

This clonotype has ten or more counts. V is TRBV5-5 and J is TRBJ2-5; 9 nucleotides line up with TRBD1. This CDR3 contains 17 residues. Per the germline V gene, CDR1 is SGHKS and CDR2 is YYEKEE (reference sequence). J gave up 5 bases and V 3 bases, and 14 bases lay outside the gene matches. DNA of the CDR3: TGTGCCAGCAGCTGGAGGGGGGGACAGGGAGGCGCGGAGACCCAGTACTTC. It codes for CASSWRGGQGGAETQYF.

The table lists this clonotype with many counts. The V gene is TRBV10-2, the J gene TRBJ2-7; the match to TRBD1 covers 10 bases. The CDR3 covers 15 residues. J gave up 3 bases and V 4 bases, and 6 bases lay outside the gene matches. From germline, CDR1 is WSHSY and CDR2 SAAADI. The CDR3 reads CASSGRDRGFYEQYF. CDR3 in DNA: TGCGCCAGCAGTGGCCGGGACAGGGGATTCTACGAGCAGTACTTC.

The rearrangement links TRBV20-1 to TRBJ2-5, with a possible D match to TRBD2 (5 bases). The V end lost 0 bases, the J end lost 7 bases, and 18 bases lay between the germline ends. Germline CDR1 DFQATT, CDR2 SNEGSKA (reference sequence). The CDR3 covers 15 residues. The CDR3 coding sequence is TGCAGTGCTAGAGATACGAGGGAACCCCCTGGGACCCAGTACTTC. It specifies CSARDTREPPGTQYF.

Many counts were recorded for this clonotype. The genes are TRBV28 and TRBJ2-1; D gene unclear. CDR3 size: 16 residues. Germline CDR1 reads MDHEN; CDR2 reads SYDVKM. Trimming removed 2 bases at V and 2 bases at J, with 13 bases between. CDR3 amino acids: CASSLMRIETYNEQFF. In DNA form, the CDR3 reads TGTGCCAGCAGTTTAATGAGGATCGAAACCTACAATGAGCAGTTCTTC.

This clonotype was detected ten times or more. The CDR3: CASSQRPSGRGSEQYF. CDR3 DNA sequence: TGTGCCAGCAGCCAAAGGCCTAGCGGGAGGGGTTCCGAGCAGTACTTC. This chain connects TRBV11-2 to TRBJ2-7; 12 bases are a match to TRBD2. Germline-derived CDR1 and CDR2 are SGHAT and FQNNGV. The J segment lost 6 bases and the V segment lost 5 bases, leaving 11 bases of the junction unmatched. The CDR3 runs to 16 residues.

This clonotype has ten or more counts. The chain has TRBV20-1 and TRBJ1-5, with TRBD1 as a possible D gene (5 bases). Germline V CDR1 and CDR2: DFQATT, SNEGSKA (reference sequence). V lost 1 base and J 8 bases, leaving 18 bases between the germline ends. This CDR3 is 15 amino acids long. CDR3 loop: CSARASGTKQEPQHF. The CDR3 region has the DNA TGCAGTGCTAGAGCATCCGGGACTAAACAGGAGCCCCAGCATTTT.

This clonotype has more than one count but fewer than ten. The CDR3: CASSPGAGNQPQHF. The CDR3 region has the DNA TGTGCCAGCAGCCCGGGTGCAGGGAATCAGCCCCAGCATTTT. The J gene is TRBJ1-5, the V gene TRBV5-5; tentative D call: TRBD1 (5 bases). Trimming took off 4 bases at V and 4 bases at J, with 12 bases between the two ends. CDR1 is SGHKS, CDR2 YYEKEE, per germline (reference sequence). The CDR3 contains 14 residues.

This clonotype was detected ten times or more. The chain combines TRBV13 with TRBJ2-5, with 12 bases aligning to TRBD2. Germline CDR1 reads PRHDT; CDR2 reads FYEKMQ (reference sequence). The CDR3 spans 14 residues. V dropped 4 bases and J dropped 4; count of bases not matched to a gene: 1. CDR3 sequence reads: CASSSTSGRETQYF. The CDR3 nucleotides are TGTGCCAGCAGCTCGACTAGCGGGAGAGAGACCCAGTACTTC.

In this sample, this clonotype turned up a few times. The chain uses TRBV18 and TRBJ2-1, with 9 bases lining up with TRBD2. This CDR3 has 18 amino acids. Germline CDR1 and CDR2: KGHSH and LQKENI. With V trimmed by 6 bases and J by 3 bases, 15 bases remained unmatched. CDR3 amino acids: CASSPRVTSGRSYNEQFF. CDR3 in DNA: TGTGCCAGCTCGCCAAGGGTGACTAGCGGAAGGAGCTACAATGAGCAGTTCTTC. The variable domain in full, completed from reference TRBV18 and TRBJ2-1, reads NAGVMQNPRHLVRRRGQEARLRCSPMKGHSHVYWYRQLPEEGLKFMVYLQKENIIDESGMPKERFSAEFPKEGPSILRIQQVVRGDSAAYFCASSPRVTSGRSYNEQFFGPGTRLTVL.

The chain links TRBV9 to TRBJ2-2; 10 nucleotides agree with TRBD1. CDR3 length equals 17 residues. CDR1 is SGDLS, CDR2 YYNGEE, per germline. V dropped 4 bases and J dropped 0; count of bases not matched to a gene: 6. This chain's CDR3 is CASSYRQGASNTGELFF. In DNA, the CDR3 is TGTGCCAGCAGCTACAGACAGGGGGCATCGAACACCGGGGAGCTGTTTTTT.

This chain joins TRBV19 and TRBJ2-3, with D perhaps TRBD2 (5 bases). The germline V and J ends were trimmed by 5 bases and 1 base, with 16 bases remaining between them. There are 16 residues in the CDR3. The germline CDR1 and CDR2 sequences are LNHDA and SQIVND (reference sequence). The CDR3 loop is CASSSGGPFGTDTQYF. The CDR3 DNA follows: TGTGCCAGTAGTTCGGGCGGGCCTTTTGGCACAGATACGCAGTATTTT.

This clonotype showed up many times. The V gene is TRBV28, the J gene TRBJ2-7, with 7 bases that match TRBD2. V trimming: 0 bases; J trimming: 3 bases; junction bases outside the gene matches: 11. Per germline, CDR1 MDHEN and CDR2 SYDVKM. CDR3 length equals 17 residues. This chain's CDR3 is CASSLWGGRDPSYEQYF. As DNA, the CDR3 is TGTGCCAGCAGTTTATGGGGAGGGCGAGATCCCAGCTACGAGCAGTACTTC.

This clonotype was counted only a few times. This sequence joins TRBV3-1 and TRBJ1-1, with TRBD1 identical over 8 bases. The CDR3 has 14 amino acids. In germline, CDR1 is LGHDT, CDR2 YNNKEL (reference sequence). Trimming at V came to 4 bases and at J to 3 bases, leaving 4 bases not matched to a gene. In DNA, the CDR3 is TGTGCCAGCAGCCGACTACAGGGGGACACTGAAGCTTTCTTT. This gives the protein CASSRLQGDTEAFF.

By proportion, this clonotype is medium-sized. The rearrangement uses TRBV30 and TRBJ2-3; tentatively, D is TRBD2 (5 bases). Germline-derived CDR1 and CDR2 are GTSNPN and SVGIG (reference sequence). Deletions cut 1 base from V and 6 bases from J, with 11 bases between. This CDR3 contains 13 residues. The CDR3 reads CAWSGPSRDTQYF. The CDR3 nucleotides read TGTGCCTGGAGTGGGCCTAGCAGGGATACGCAGTATTTT. Filled out from reference TRBV30 and TRBJ2-3, the complete variable domain reads SQTIHQWPATLVQPVGSPLSLECTVEGTSNPNLYWYRQAAGRGLQLLFYSVGIGQISSEVPQNLSASRPQDRQFILSSKKLLLSDSGFYLCAWSGPSRDTQYFGPGTRLTVL.

The sample holds a few counts of this clonotype. The J gene is TRBJ2-6, the V gene TRBV7-8, with D tentatively TRBD1 (6 bases). Trimming stripped 5 bases from V and 2 bases from J, with 13 bases between. Germline V lookup: CDR1 SGHVS, CDR2 FQNEAQ. CDR3 length equals 16 residues. The chain's CDR3 is CASSRYDRTGANVLTF. As DNA, the CDR3 is TGTGCCAGCAGCAGATACGACAGGACTGGGGCCAACGTCCTGACTTTC.

Concerning this clonotype: Possible read error: a much larger clone is one base away. This sequence joins TRBV28 and TRBJ2-7; 7 bases align to TRBD1. Germline CDR1 reads MDHEN; CDR2 reads SYDVKM. CDR3 size: 14 residues. J was trimmed by 5 bases and V by 4 bases; bases with no gene match: 8. The CDR3 DNA sequence: TGTGCCAGCAGTTCCGGACAGGTCCCCCACGAGCAGTACTTC. This codes for CASSSGQVPHEQYF.

At least ten counts were recorded for this clonotype. The rearrangement uses TRBV12-3 or TRBV12-4 and TRBJ2-2; D is possibly TRBD1 or TRBD2 (5 bases each). The CDR3 has 17 residues. V gave up 8 bases and J gave up 2 bases, with 21 bases separating them. The CDR3, as DNA: TGTGCCAGCGGGGCCCGAGCGGTCGGTCCCAACACCGGGGAGCTGTTTTTT. This gives the protein CASGARAVGPNTGELFF.

This clonotype has only a few counts. The gene calls are TRBV27 and TRBJ1-2, with no clear D. Germline CDR1 and CDR2: MNHEY and SMNVEV (reference sequence). This CDR3 is built from 14 residues. Trimming pared 5 bases from V and 0 bases from J, leaving 10 bases between. The CDR3 DNA reads as TGTGCCAGCAGTAGGGATCCAGCTAACTATGGCTACACCTTC. Translating it yields CASSRDPANYGYTF.

This clonotype occurred a few times. The V and J genes are TRBV5-1 and TRBJ2-1, with TRBD2 as a possible D gene (5 bases). The CDR3 spans 13 residues. Germline lookup yields CDR1 SGHRS and CDR2 YFSETQ. V was cut by 0 bases and J by 8 bases, with 9 bases left in between. The CDR3 nucleotides read TGCGCCAGCAGCTTGGCGGGAAATCATGAGCAGTTCTTC. It codes for CASSLAGNHEQFF.

This clonotype was counted at least ten times. The chain links TRBV24-1 to TRBJ2-1; 7 positions agree with TRBD2. V lost 0 bases to trimming and J lost 8 bases; unmatched junction nucleotides: 3. The CDR3 length is 14 residues. The V gene's germline CDR1 is KGHDR and CDR2 SFDVKD. The CDR3 DNA reads TGTGCCACCAGTGATTTGCAGCTAGCGGATGAGCAGTTCTTC. This sequence encodes CATSDLQLADEQFF.

This clonotype was picked up a small number of times. The V and J genes are TRBV6-1 and TRBJ1-2; D may be TRBD1 (6 bases). The length of the CDR3 is 16 residues. Germline CDR1 and CDR2: MNHNS and SASEGT. The germline V and J ends were trimmed by 7 bases and 0 bases, with 18 bases remaining between them. The CDR3 bases are TGTGCCAGCACCCGATCCTCGGGACAACCTAACTATGGCTACACCTTC. It translates to CASTRSSGQPNYGYTF.

This clonotype was seen at least ten times. This chain links TRBV20-1 with TRBJ2-1, with 11 bases aligning to TRBD2. This CDR3 contains 14 residues. The ends lost 5 bases at V and 6 bases at J; junction bases unmatched: 6. Germline values: CDR1 DFQATT, CDR2 SNEGSKA (reference sequence). The CDR3 region has the DNA TGCAGTGCTCTCGGACTAGCGGGCGTCAATGAGCAGTTCTTC. It translates to CSALGLAGVNEQFF.